This record concerns one T cell receptor beta chain sequence. This clone was counted once. Its specific antigen is unknown. Base qualities are not recorded, but no much larger clone differs from it by a single base. The sample is drawn from a study of blood T cell repertoires in COVID-19 (dated by TCRdb to about 2020). Regarding the complete study: The collaborator samples originated in the United States, Italy and Spain and spanned the acute and convalescent phases of COVID-19. The prospective study material was composed of cDNA or gDNA derived from T cells, B-cell-depleted T cells, or PBMCs. The dataset comprised deeply sampled blood TCRbeta repertoires from subjects exposed to, actively infected with, or recovered from COVID-19. The repertoires were made available in a free public database intended to serve as a resource for research on the immune response to SARS-CoV-2. The samples were drawn from the first 160 participants of the ongoing ImmuneRACE study and from 1,254 subjects provided by 6 global collaborators. Nearly every sample came with metadata listing a de-identified subject ID, COVID-19 status, age in years and sex. HLA class I and class II types, where available, came from metadata supplied by the sample provider rather than from assay-based typing. Results the study describes overall, beyond this receptor: The amount of clinical and demographic metadata varied by source and participant and was provided uncurated.

Whole blood was collected in K2EDTA tubes by collaborating institutions according to the institutions' own protocols. For TCRbeta analysis, collaborator samples were shipped as frozen whole blood, as isolated PBMCs, or as DNA extracted from either sample type. TCRbeta CDR3 regions were amplified from genomic DNA by means of the immunoSEQ Assay, a bias-controlled multiplex PCR. The paper's data handling went like this. Nucleated cell counts per sample were estimated from amplification of reference gene primers within the assay. To quantify the absolute abundance of each unique TCRbeta CDR3 rearrangement, sequence reads were collapsed and filtered. For each sample, productive Simpson clonality was calculated as the square root of Simpson's diversity index over productive rearrangements. TCRdb's version of the immuneACCESS table is confined to in-frame rearrangements and falls short of the full clone set. An unresolved V gene accounts for under half of the shortfall where checked; the remainder is of unknown origin. D and trimming were read from the DNA, whereas the V and J calls and clone size are those reported in that table. The sample data list over 120,000 clones, and 80% to 90% of these were observed just once. The ten most abundant clones make up around 0.91% of the sample.

The germline V gene provides CDR1 SGHRS and CDR2 YFSETQ. Trimming removed 4 bases from V and 4 bases from J, leaving 20 bases between the germline ends. Reading from cysteine to phenylalanine, the CDR3 counts 16 amino acids. Only the CDR3 DNA stays, 48 bases, in frame from base 1. The TCR was taken from a woman aged 45-59 years with acute or convalescent COVID-19. The sample comprised peripheral blood. Recombination linked TRBV5-1 to TRBJ1-2, with TRBD1 perhaps the D gene, on 6 matching bases. CDR3 sequence: CASSPGAGEFSYGYTF. The nucleotide sequence is given as TGCGCCAGCAGCCCTGGGGCAGGGGAGTTCAGCTATGGCTACACCTTC.